The entry that follows covers one T cell receptor (beta chain) sequence. This clone may be a read error of a much larger clone one base away. Next came a second PCR, run for about 7 to 12 cycles, which used a sample-barcoded 5' primer along with a J-beta primer mix. TCRdb reprocessed the 5' RACE reads via MiXCR and lists one record per CDR3 protein. Among 650,000 to 800,000 distinct CDR3 sequences, 40% to 50% were seen once, and the ten largest hold around 21%. The CDR3 is 13 amino acids. V shed 5 bases and J shed 2 bases, with 10 bases lying between them. Germline V gene lookup returns CDR1 MNHEY and CDR2 SMNVEV (reference sequence). This sample was included in a study of blood T cells in healthy people across ages.

The chain joins TRBV27 to TRBJ2-7; D uncertain. This clonotype was sampled from a man aged 55 to 69 in good health. Material for sequencing was blood. Here the CDR3 DNA reads TGTGCCAGCAGTGTCAGCTCAGCCTACGAGCAGTACTTC. It translates to CASSVSSAYEQYF.